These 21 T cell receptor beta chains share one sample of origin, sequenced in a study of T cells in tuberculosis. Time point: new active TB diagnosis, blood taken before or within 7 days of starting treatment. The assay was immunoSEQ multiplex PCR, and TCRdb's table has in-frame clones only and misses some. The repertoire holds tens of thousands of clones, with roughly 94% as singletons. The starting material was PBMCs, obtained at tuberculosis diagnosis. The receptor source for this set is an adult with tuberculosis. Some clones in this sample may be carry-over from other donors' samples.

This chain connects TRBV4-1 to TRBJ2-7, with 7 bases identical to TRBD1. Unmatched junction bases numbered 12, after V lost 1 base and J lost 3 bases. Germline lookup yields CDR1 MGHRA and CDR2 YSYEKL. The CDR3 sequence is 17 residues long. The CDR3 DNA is TGCGCCAGCAGCCAAGTTTCTCGAACAACAGGGGTCTACGAGCAGTACTTC. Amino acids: CASSQVSRTTGVYEQYF.

The CDR3 loop is CARKNRYRDPQDYEQYF. The CDR3 DNA sequence: TGCGCCAGAAAAAATAGGTACAGGGACCCCCAAGACTACGAGCAGTACTTC. The J gene is TRBJ2-7, the V gene TRBV10-1, with D possibly being TRBD1 (6 bases). Germline assignment: CDR1 WNHNN and CDR2 SYGVQD (reference sequence). CDR3 length: 17 residues. V was pared by 9 bases and J by 3 bases, with 27 bases between.

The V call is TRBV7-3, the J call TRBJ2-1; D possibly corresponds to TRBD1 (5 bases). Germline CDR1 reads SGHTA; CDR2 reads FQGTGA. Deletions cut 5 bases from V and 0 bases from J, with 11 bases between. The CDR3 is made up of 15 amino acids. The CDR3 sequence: CASSAGQASYNEQFF. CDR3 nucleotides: TGTGCCAGCAGCGCCGGACAAGCCTCCTACAATGAGCAGTTCTTC.

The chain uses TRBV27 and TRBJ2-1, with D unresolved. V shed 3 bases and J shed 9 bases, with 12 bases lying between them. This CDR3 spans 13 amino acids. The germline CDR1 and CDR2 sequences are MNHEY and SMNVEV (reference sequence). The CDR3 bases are TGTGCCAGCAGTTTCGGCGGATCTATTGAGCAGTTCTTC. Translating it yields CASSFGGSIEQFF.

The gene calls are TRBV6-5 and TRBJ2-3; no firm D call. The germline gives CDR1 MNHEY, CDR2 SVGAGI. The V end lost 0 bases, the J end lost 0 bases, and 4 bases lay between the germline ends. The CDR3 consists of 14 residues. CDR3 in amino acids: CASSYSQSTDTQYF. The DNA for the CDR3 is TGTGCCAGCAGTTACTCCCAGAGCACAGATACGCAGTATTTT.

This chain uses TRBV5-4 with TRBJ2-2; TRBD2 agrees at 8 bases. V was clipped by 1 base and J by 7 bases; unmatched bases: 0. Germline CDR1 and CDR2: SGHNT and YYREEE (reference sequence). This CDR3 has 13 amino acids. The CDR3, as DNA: TGTGCCAGCAGCTTGCGGGGGGGCGGGGAGCTGTTTTTT. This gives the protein CASSLRGGGELFF.

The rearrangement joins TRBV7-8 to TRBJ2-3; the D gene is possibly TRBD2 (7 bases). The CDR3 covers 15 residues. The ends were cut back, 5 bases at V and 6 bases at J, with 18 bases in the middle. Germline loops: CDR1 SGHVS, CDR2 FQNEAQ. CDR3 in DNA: TGTGCCAGCAGCCGTGTCTGGGGGGGCCTGGATACGCAGTATTTT. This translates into CASSRVWGGLDTQYF.

CDR3 bases: TGTGCCAGTAGCGCTCGGAAGCGGGGACAGGGGACCTACAGGGAGCAGTTCTTC. It translates to CASSARKRGQGTYREQFF. The V call is TRBV19, the J call TRBJ2-1; 10 bases align to TRBD1. V gave up 6 bases and J gave up 10 bases; unmatched junction bases: 21. CDR3 length: 18 amino acids. Germline assignment: CDR1 LNHDA and CDR2 SQIVND (reference sequence). Supplemented by reference TRBV19 and TRBJ2-1, the full variable domain reads DGGITQSPKYLFRKEGQNVTLSCEQNLNHDAMYWYRQDPGQGLRLIYYSQIVNDFQKGDIAEGYSVSREKKESFPLTVTSAQKNPTAFYLCASSARKRGQGTYREQFFGPGTRLTVL.

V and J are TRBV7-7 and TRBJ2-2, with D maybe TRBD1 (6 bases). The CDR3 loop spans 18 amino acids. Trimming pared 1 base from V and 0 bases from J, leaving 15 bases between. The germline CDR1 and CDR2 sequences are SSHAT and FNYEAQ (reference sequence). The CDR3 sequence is CASSLVFVGTTNTGELFF. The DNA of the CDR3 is TGTGCCAGCAGCTTAGTGTTCGTGGGGACAACGAACACCGGGGAGCTGTTTTTT.

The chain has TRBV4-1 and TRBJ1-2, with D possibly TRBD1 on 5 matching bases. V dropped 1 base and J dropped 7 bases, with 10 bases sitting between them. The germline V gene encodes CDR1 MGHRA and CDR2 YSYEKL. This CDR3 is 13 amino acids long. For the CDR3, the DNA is TGCGCCAGCAGCCAAGGTTGGGGCTCTGGCTACACCTTC. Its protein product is CASSQGWGSGYTF.

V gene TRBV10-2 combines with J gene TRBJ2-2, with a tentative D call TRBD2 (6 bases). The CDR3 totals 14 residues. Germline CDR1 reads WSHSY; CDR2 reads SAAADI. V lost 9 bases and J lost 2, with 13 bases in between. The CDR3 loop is CASHRDSNTGELFF. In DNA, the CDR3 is TGCGCCAGTCACCGGGACTCCAACACCGGGGAGCTGTTTTTT.

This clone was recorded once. This CDR3 is CASSPLSSRTDGHTQYF. The CDR3 DNA reads as TGTGCCAGCTCACCACTAAGTAGCAGGACAGACGGGCATACGCAGTATTTT. The chain carries TRBV18 and TRBJ2-3, with a tentative D call TRBD1 (6 bases). The CDR3 runs to 17 residues. Trimming cost V 1 base and J 7 bases, with 21 bases left between them. Per germline, CDR1 KGHSH and CDR2 LQKENI.

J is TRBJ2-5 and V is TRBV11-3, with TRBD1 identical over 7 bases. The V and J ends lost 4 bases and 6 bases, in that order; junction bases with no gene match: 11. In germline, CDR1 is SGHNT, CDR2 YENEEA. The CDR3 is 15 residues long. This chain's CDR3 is CASSSGTAFPKTQYF. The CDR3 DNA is TGTGCCAGCAGCTCCGGGACAGCCTTTCCGAAGACCCAGTACTTC.

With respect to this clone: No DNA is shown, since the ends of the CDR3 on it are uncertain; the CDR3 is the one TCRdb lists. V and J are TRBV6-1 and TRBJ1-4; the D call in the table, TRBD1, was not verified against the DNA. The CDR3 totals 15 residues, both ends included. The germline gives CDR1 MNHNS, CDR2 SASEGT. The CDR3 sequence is CASSSSDRFKEKLFF.

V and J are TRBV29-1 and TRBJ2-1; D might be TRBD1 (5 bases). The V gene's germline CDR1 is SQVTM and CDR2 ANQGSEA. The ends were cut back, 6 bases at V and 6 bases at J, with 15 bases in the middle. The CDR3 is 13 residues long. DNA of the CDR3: TGCAGCGTCTCCCGAAGGGGAATCAATGAGCAGTTCTTC. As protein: CSVSRRGINEQFF.

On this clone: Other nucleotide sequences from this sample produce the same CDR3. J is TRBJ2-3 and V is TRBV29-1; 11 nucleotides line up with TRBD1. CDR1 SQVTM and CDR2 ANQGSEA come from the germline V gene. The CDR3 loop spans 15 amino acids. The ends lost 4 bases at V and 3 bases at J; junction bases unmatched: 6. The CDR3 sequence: CSVGPRDRGTDTQYF. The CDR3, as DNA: TGCAGCGTTGGCCCCCGGGACAGGGGGACAGATACGCAGTATTTT.

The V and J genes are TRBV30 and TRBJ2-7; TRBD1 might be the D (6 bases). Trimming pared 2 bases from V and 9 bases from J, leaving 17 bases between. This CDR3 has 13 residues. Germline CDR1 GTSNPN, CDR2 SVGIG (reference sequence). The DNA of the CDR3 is TGTGCCTGGAGTAGGAACAGGGAAGGGCGGCAGTACTTC. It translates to CAWSRNREGRQYF. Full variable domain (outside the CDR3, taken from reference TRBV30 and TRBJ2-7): SQTIHQWPATLVQPVGSPLSLECTVEGTSNPNLYWYRQAAGRGLQLLFYSVGIGQISSEVPQNLSASRPQDRQFILSSKKLLLSDSGFYLCAWSRNREGRQYFGPGTRLTVT.

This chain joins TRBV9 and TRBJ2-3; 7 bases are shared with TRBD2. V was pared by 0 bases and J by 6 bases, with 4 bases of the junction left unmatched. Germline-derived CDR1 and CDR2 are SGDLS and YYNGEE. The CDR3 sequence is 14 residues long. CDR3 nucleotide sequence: TGTGCCAGCAGCGTAGGGGAGGGTTGGGATACGCAGTATTTT. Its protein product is CASSVGEGWDTQYF.

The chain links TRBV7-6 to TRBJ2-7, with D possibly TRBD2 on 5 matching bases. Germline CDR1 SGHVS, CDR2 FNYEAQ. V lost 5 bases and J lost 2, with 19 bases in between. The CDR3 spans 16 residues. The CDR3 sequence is CASSPGVTGSTYEQYF. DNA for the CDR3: TGTGCCAGCAGCCCGGGCGTGACGGGATCGACCTACGAGCAGTACTTC.

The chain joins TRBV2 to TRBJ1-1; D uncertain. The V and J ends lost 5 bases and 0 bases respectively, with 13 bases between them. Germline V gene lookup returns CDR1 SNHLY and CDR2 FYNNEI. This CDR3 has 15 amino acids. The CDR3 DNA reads TGTGCCAGCAGTCGCCCCCCGGGGATGAACACTGAAGCTTTCTTT. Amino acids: CASSRPPGMNTEAFF.

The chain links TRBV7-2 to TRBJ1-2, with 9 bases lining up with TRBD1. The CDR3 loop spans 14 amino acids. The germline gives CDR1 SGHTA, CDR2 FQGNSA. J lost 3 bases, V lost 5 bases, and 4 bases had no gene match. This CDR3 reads CASSRDRAYYGYTF. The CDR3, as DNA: TGTGCCAGCAGCCGGGACAGGGCTTACTATGGCTACACCTTC.